This T cell receptor (beta chain) is from a study of blood T cell repertoires in COVID-19. Study-wide background: There were acute and convalescent COVID-19 samples, and they came from the United States, Italy and Spain. Sources were T cells, B-cell-depleted T cells, or PBMCs; the material itself was cDNA or gDNA.

Under the authors' procedure: Amplified reference gene primers provided the basis for estimating nucleated cell counts. Only in-frame clones appear in the TCRdb table, and some are missing; sequencing was by immunoSEQ multiplex PCR. For V, J and clone size, that table is used; D and trimming come from the DNA. The profile shows approximately 300,000 clones, nearly 90% of them singletons. Participants' own reports of clinical history determined their cohort assignment. The length of the CDR3 is 14 residues. CDR1 and CDR2 from the germline V gene are SGHRS and YFSETQ. Trimming removed 4 bases from V and 7 bases from J; junction bases left unmatched: 6.

V is TRBV5-1 and J is TRBJ2-7; 12 bases align to TRBD1. This receptor was obtained from a woman aged 25 to 45 who had recovered from COVID-19. Sample: PBMCs or T cells enriched from blood (not recorded which). The CDR3 coding sequence is TGCGCCAGCAGCCCGGGACAGGGGGCGCTTGAGCAGTACTTC. Translated: CASSPGQGALEQYF.